The clone carrying this TCR beta chain was observed a few times. Its antigen is as yet unknown. The CDR3 runs 16 residues. The V end was cut by 5 bases, the J end by 0 bases, with 15 bases between. This sample is drawn from a study of human T cells and chemical hapten exposure. Study-level results: Compared with pre-sensitization or healthy control sets, expanded TCRs clustered more.

Regarding time point: patch test 2, 6 weeks after DPC sensitization. Noted treatment: therapeutic diphenylcyclopropenone sensitization with weekly scalp DPC. TCRdb used MiXCR to reprocess the RACE reads, holding one entry per CDR3 protein. The table lists a few hundred thousand distinct CDR3 sequences, under 6.5% of them singletons. The V gene is TRBV12-3 or TRBV12-4, the J gene TRBJ2-3; no clear D. The receptor was derived from a woman under 30 with alopecia areata. Some clones in this sample may be carry-over from other donors' samples. The sample was whole blood, taken in connection with sensitization to the hapten diphenylcyclopropenone (DPC). The chain's CDR3 is CASSLTSGESTDTQYF. The CDR3, as DNA: TGTGCCAGCAGTCTAACCTCAGGAGAAAGCACAGATACGCAGTATTTT.